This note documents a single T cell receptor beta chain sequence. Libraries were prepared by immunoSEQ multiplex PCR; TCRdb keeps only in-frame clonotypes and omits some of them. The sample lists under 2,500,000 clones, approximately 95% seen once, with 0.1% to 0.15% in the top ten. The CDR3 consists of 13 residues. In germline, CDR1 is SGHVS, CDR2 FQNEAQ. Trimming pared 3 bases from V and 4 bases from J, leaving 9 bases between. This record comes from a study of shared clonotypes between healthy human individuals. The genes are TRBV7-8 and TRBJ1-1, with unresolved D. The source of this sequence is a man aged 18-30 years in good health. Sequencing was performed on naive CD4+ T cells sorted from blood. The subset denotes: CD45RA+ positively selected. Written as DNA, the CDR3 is TGTGCCAGCAGCTTTGAAGAGAGCACTGAAGCTTTCTTT. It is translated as CASSFEESTEAFF.